The 5 T cell receptor beta chains below all came from one sample that was sequenced in a study of PD-1 blockade in mismatch repair-deficient tumors. Profiled with immunoSEQ multiplex PCR; TCRdb holds only in-frame clones, not every one. The sample has roughly 84,000 clones; about 84% are singletons. The specimen comprised peripheral blood, sampled 12 weeks after starting pembrolizumab. All receptors come from an adult with mismatch repair-deficient cancer.

The rearrangement joins TRBV5-8 to TRBJ1-1; D uncertain. The CDR3 is made up of 13 amino acids. The V end lost 0 bases, the J end lost 1 base, and 4 bases lay between the germline ends. Germline V gives CDR1 SGHTS, CDR2 YDEGEE. The CDR3: CASSLARNTEAFF. Written as DNA, the CDR3 is TGTGCCAGCAGCTTGGCTCGGAACACTGAAGCTTTCTTT.

The V gene is TRBV11-3, the J gene TRBJ2-7, with D perhaps matching TRBD2 (5 bases). The ends were cut back, 3 bases at V and 1 base at J, with 13 bases in the middle. The CDR3 runs 15 residues. In germline, CDR1 is SGHNT, CDR2 YENEEA. CDR3 nucleotide sequence: TGTGCCAGCAGCTTTTATTCGGGGTCATCCTACGAGCAGTACTTC. It codes for CASSFYSGSSYEQYF.

The chain links TRBV7-2 to TRBJ2-4, with D unresolved. Trimming took 5 bases from V and 12 from J, leaving 14 bases between them. This CDR3 contains 12 residues. The germline V gene encodes CDR1 SGHTA and CDR2 FQGNSA. CDR3 in amino acids: CASSRDGFGQYF. CDR3 DNA: TGTGCCAGCAGCCGTGACGGGTTCGGTCAGTACTTC.

The rearrangement uses TRBV30 and TRBJ2-1, with D perhaps TRBD2 (6 bases). This CDR3 spans 13 amino acids. From germline, CDR1 is GTSNPN and CDR2 SVGIG (reference sequence). Deletions cut 5 bases from V and 5 bases from J, with 13 bases between. Here the CDR3 reads CAWGRGSDNEQFF. The CDR3 DNA reads TGTGCCTGGGGCCGGGGGAGCGACAATGAGCAGTTCTTC. Full variable domain (outside the CDR3, taken from reference TRBV30 and TRBJ2-1): SQTIHQWPATLVQPVGSPLSLECTVEGTSNPNLYWYRQAAGRGLQLLFYSVGIGQISSEVPQNLSASRPQDRQFILSSKKLLLSDSGFYLCAWGRGSDNEQFFGPGTRLTVL.

The chain recombines TRBV7-2 with TRBJ2-5, with TRBD2 matching 8 bases. Germline V gene lookup returns CDR1 SGHTA and CDR2 FQGNSA. This CDR3 has 14 amino acids. V lost 2 bases, J lost 2 bases, and 1 base stayed unmatched. CDR3 bases: TGTGCCAGCAGCTTACAGCGGGGGCAAGAGACCCAGTACTTC. Translated: CASSLQRGQETQYF.